This T cell receptor beta chain was recorded in a study of regulatory T cells in long-lasting Graves disease. Overall study findings and caveats: Public clonotype sharing was higher in persistent than newly diagnosed patients.

For TCR beta, libraries came from iRepertoire HTBI primers and Arm-PCR of CDR3 regions. MiXCR was run by TCRdb on the multiplex PCR reads, yielding one entry per CDR3 protein. Of hundreds of thousands of distinct CDR3 sequences in the sample, 15% to 20% were seen once. This clonotype was counted at least ten times. The antigen is unknown. Noted time point: newly diagnosed GD, antithyroid drugs for less than 3 months. TCR sequences were obtained from RNA taken from PBMCs. Guidelines of the American Thyroid Association were used to diagnose Graves' disease. Trimming shortened V by 5 bases and J by 0 bases, and 8 bases separated the two germline ends. This CDR3 is 15 amino acids long. This sample also belongs to another study, concerning T cells in Graves' hyperthyroidism and ophthalmopathy. That work adds: Most thyroid-expanded clonotypes above 0.001 were also found in blood.

V is TRBV12-3 or TRBV12-4 and J is TRBJ2-6; TRBD1 might be the D (6 bases). This sequence was found in a woman younger than 45 with Graves disease. Specimen: peripheral blood mononuclear cells (PBMCs), collected at new diagnosis, from a patient treated with antithyroid drugs. The CDR3 region has the DNA TGTGCCAGCAGTCGCAGGGGCTCTGGGGCCAACGTCCTGACTTTC. Its protein is CASSRRGSGANVLTF.